A selection of T cell receptor beta chains follows, all from one sample in a study of blood T cell repertoires in COVID-19. Produced via immunoSEQ multiplex PCR; TCRdb's table is partial and in-frame only. Of about 100,000 clones listed, roughly 84% were seen once; the top ten hold around 6.9%. The sequenced material came from peripheral blood. Every receptor here comes from a young man in a cohort sampled during active COVID-19. CDR3s include the opening cysteine and the closing phenylalanine or tryptophan. Fields, in order: D gene, V gene, clone size, J gene, CDR3 protein, CDR3 DNA. A D gene is named only where the DNA matches it firmly. Size is omitted from some rows. Given values are once, few, many or a class for expanded clones.

TRBD1	TRBV29-1	once	TRBJ2-1	CSVGQGSSGNEQFF	TGCAGCGTTGGACAGGGGTCTTCAGGCAATGAGCAGTTCTTC
-	TRBV5-6	-	TRBJ2-7	CASSLVDEQYF	TGTGCCAGCAGCTTGGTAGACGAGCAGTACTTC
-	TRBV28	-	TRBJ1-6	CASSLRTAIAPLHF	TGTGCCAGCAGTTTACGGACAGCCATAGCACCCCTCCACTTT
-	TRBV7-9	many	TRBJ1-6	CASSFSGDTLHF	TGTGCCAGCAGCTTTTCAGGGGATACCCTCCACTTT
-	TRBV7-2	-	TRBJ2-7	CASSFTTARSSYEQYF	TGTGCCAGCAGCTTTACCACGGCTAGGAGCTCCTACGAGCAGTACTTC
TRBD1	TRBV11-2	-	TRBJ1-4	CASSSTGGRISYEKLFF	TGTGCCAGCAGCTCCACAGGGGGAAGGATATCTTATGAAAAACTGTTTTTT
TRBD1	TRBV27	-	TRBJ1-2	CASSLTGGADYGYTF	TGTGCCAGCAGTTTGACAGGGGGCGCCGACTATGGCTACACCTTC
TRBD1	TRBV18	-	TRBJ2-2	CASSPTDRGRWNTGELFF	TGTGCCAGCTCACCAACGGACAGGGGGCGTTGGAACACCGGGGAGCTGTTTTTT
-	TRBV7-9	-	TRBJ2-5	CASSLGEQETQYF	TGTGCCAGCAGCTTAGGAGAACAAGAGACCCAGTACTTC
TRBD2	TRBV19	-	TRBJ2-1	CASSIYSGGAYEQFF	TGTGCCAGTAGTATCTATAGCGGGGGGGCATATGAGCAGTTCTTC
-	TRBV19	-	TRBJ2-1	CASSPRGAGALNEQFF	TGTGCCAGTAGTCCAAGGGGGGCGGGGGCCCTCAATGAGCAGTTCTTC
-	TRBV7-9	-	TRBJ1-1	CASRRGGENTEAFF	TGTGCCAGCAGGCGAGGGGGGGAGAACACTGAAGCTTTCTTT
TRBD1	TRBV20-1	-	TRBJ1-2	CSASAGQGSYTF	TGCAGTGCTAGTGCGGGACAGGGCTCCTACACCTTC
TRBD1	TRBV4-1	-	TRBJ2-2	CASSEDRGTGELFF	TGCGCCAGCAGCGAAGACAGGGGCACCGGGGAGCTGTTTTTT
-	TRBV27	-	TRBJ2-5	CASSPTPGQGETQYF	TGTGCCAGCAGCCCTACCCCCGGGCAGGGGGAGACCCAGTACTTC
-	TRBV19	-	TRBJ1-6	CASSWGGSPLHF	TGTGCCAGTAGCTGGGGGGGATCACCCCTCCACTTT